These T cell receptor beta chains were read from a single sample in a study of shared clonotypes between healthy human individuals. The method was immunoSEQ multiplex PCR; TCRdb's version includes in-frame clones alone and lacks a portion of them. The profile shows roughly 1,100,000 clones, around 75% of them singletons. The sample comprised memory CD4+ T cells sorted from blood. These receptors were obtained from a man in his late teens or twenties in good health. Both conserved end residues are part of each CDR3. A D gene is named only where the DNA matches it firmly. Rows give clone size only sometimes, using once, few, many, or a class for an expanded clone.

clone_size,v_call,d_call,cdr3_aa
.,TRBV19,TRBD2,CASCTGTSADIQYF
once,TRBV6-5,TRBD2,CASSYTPSSGGEEYF
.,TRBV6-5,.,CASSPKGYGYTF
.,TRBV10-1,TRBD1,CASSGTGPEAFF
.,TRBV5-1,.,CASSPDGANYGYTF
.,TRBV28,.,CASTQVVGEKLFF
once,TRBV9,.,CASSVDSSFADTQYF
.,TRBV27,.,CAGRDGVVGSALKLFF
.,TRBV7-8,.,CASRVHEGSPLHF
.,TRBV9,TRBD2,CASSVSPSGSTDTQYF
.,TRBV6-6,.,CASSYSVSGSSYEQYF
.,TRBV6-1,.,CASSEEGVGGLKNIQYF
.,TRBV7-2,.,CASSLGDGTPPGEQYF
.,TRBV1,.,CTSSPTQPGGREYNEQFF
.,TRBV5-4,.,CASSFGTPSYEQYF
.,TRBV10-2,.,CASSETRPYGYTF
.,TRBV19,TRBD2,CASSISGTSGGLDTQYF
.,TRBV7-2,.,CASRRPGANYGYTF
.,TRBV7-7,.,CASSPEHRGEQFF
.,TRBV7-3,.,CASSLDYSETQYF